These 20 T cell receptor beta chains were sequenced from one sample in a study of human T cells and chemical hapten exposure. The sample's time point: patch test 2, 6 weeks after DPC sensitization. Treatment here: therapeutic diphenylcyclopropenone sensitization with weekly scalp DPC. TCRdb re-analysed the RACE reads in MiXCR, keeping a single row per CDR3 protein. Of 80,000 to 95,000 distinct CDR3 sequences detected, approximately 10% appear once; the ten largest clones hold roughly 2%. The sample in question was whole blood, obtained in connection with sensitization to the hapten diphenylcyclopropenone (DPC). These receptors were taken from a man in his forties with alopecia areata. Some clones in this sample may be carry-over from other donors' samples.

This clonotype has a handful of counts. The genes are TRBV5-1 and TRBJ1-4, with a tentative D call TRBD1 (5 bases). The germline V gene has CDR1 SGHRS and CDR2 YFSETQ. There are 15 residues in the CDR3. V dropped 4 bases and J dropped 6 bases, with 16 bases sitting between them. The CDR3 spells CASSKTPAGDEKLFF. CDR3 nucleotide sequence: TGCGCCAGCAGCAAAACACCGGCGGGGGATGAAAAACTGTTTTTT.

The rearrangement joins TRBV7-9 to TRBJ2-7; D is unclear. The V end lost 3 bases, the J end lost 2 bases, and 8 bases lay between the germline ends. The CDR3 contains 13 residues. Germline V gives CDR1 SEHNR, CDR2 FQNEAQ (reference sequence). The CDR3 region is CASSLATPYEQYF. For the CDR3, the DNA is TGTGCCAGCAGCTTGGCTACCCCCTACGAGCAGTACTTC.

The table lists this clonotype with a few counts. V and J are TRBV20-1 and TRBJ2-4; D uncertain. Trimming pared 6 bases from V and 6 bases from J, leaving 18 bases between. CDR1 is DFQATT, CDR2 SNEGSKA, per germline (reference sequence). The CDR3 covers 14 residues. As DNA, the CDR3 is TGCAGTGCCTCCCCCTTGACACTCGGAAACATTCAGTACTTC. Residues: CSASPLTLGNIQYF.

The CDR3 loop is CASSLAPGTRAIGAFF. For the CDR3, the DNA is TGTGCCAGCAGCTTAGCCCCCGGGACAAGGGCAATCGGGGCTTTCTTT. The chain carries TRBV7-2 and TRBJ1-1, with a possible D match to TRBD1 (6 bases). The germline V gene has CDR1 SGHTA and CDR2 FQGNSA. Trimming removed 0 bases from V and 11 bases from J, with 22 bases in between. The CDR3 is 16 amino acids.

V and J are TRBV20-1 and TRBJ1-4, with D perhaps matching TRBD1 (6 bases). CDR1 is DFQATT and CDR2 is SNEGSKA in the germline V gene (reference sequence). Trimming removed 7 bases at V and 0 bases at J, with 12 bases between. The length of the CDR3 is 14 residues. The CDR3 coding sequence is TGCAGTGTGTCACAGGGTGCAACTAATGAAAAACTGTTTTTT. It specifies CSVSQGATNEKLFF.

This chain links TRBV5-6 with TRBJ2-7; 10 bases are a match to TRBD1. Unmatched junction bases numbered 6, after V lost 4 bases and J lost 2 bases. The CDR3 totals 15 residues. Germline-derived CDR1 and CDR2 are SGHDT and YYEEEE. The CDR3 protein is CASSLSGTGAYEQYF. CDR3 bases: TGTGCCAGCAGCCTCTCCGGGACAGGGGCCTACGAGCAGTACTTC.

This clonotype was found a few times. The rearrangement uses TRBV6-5 and TRBJ1-2; D is possibly TRBD1 (6 bases). Deletions cut 4 bases from V and 8 bases from J, with 14 bases between. CDR3 length: 13 amino acids. Germline assignment: CDR1 MNHEY and CDR2 SVGAGI. The CDR3 DNA sequence: TGTGCCAGCAGTTCTCCAGGGGCGGTGGGCTACACCTTC. Encoded protein: CASSSPGAVGYTF.

The V gene is TRBV5-1, the J gene TRBJ2-7; 9 bases match TRBD1. The CDR3 extends over 13 amino acids. V was clipped by 4 bases and J by 5 bases; unmatched bases: 4. Germline V gene lookup returns CDR1 SGHRS and CDR2 YFSETQ. The CDR3 nucleotides read TGCGCCAGCAGCGGTAGGACAGGGGACGAGCAGTACTTC. Amino acid sequence: CASSGRTGDEQYF.

This rearrangement joins TRBV27 to TRBJ2-1; possible D gene TRBD2, 5 bases. V gave up 3 bases and J gave up 0 bases, with 6 bases separating them. The germline V gene encodes CDR1 MNHEY and CDR2 SMNVEV (reference sequence). The CDR3 consists of 14 residues. CDR3 residues: CASSFRGSYNEQFF. CDR3 coding DNA: TGTGCCAGCAGTTTTCGGGGCTCCTACAATGAGCAGTTCTTC.

Here the CDR3 reads CASSTGLGHSNEQFF. The CDR3, as DNA: TGTGCCAGCAGCACGGGACTAGGGCACTCCAATGAGCAGTTCTTC. This chain connects TRBV28 to TRBJ2-1; the match to TRBD2 covers 8 bases. Germline V gene data show CDR1 as MDHEN and CDR2 as SYDVKM. Trimming took 6 bases from V and 6 from J; bases not matched to a gene: 10. The CDR3 contains 15 residues.

This clonotype was recorded a few times. V usage is TRBV25-1 and J usage is TRBJ2-3; D remains unclear. Germline V gives CDR1 MGHDK, CDR2 SYGVNS. Trimming removed 2 bases from V and 2 bases from J, with 8 bases in between. The CDR3 contains 14 residues. The CDR3 loop is CASSENILTDTQYF. In DNA, the CDR3 is TGTGCCAGCAGTGAAAATATCCTCACAGATACGCAGTATTTT.

The chain carries TRBV12-3 or TRBV12-4 and TRBJ1-2; D perhaps matches TRBD1 (5 bases). The CDR3 has 14 amino acids. The germline V and J ends were trimmed by 1 base and 7 bases, with 13 bases remaining between them. CDR3 in DNA: TGTGCCAGCAGTTTAGAGGGGACTCTCGGTGGCTACACCTTC. This gives the protein CASSLEGTLGGYTF.

This clonotype was counted ten times or more. This chain links TRBV12-3 or TRBV12-4 with TRBJ1-4, with D perhaps matching TRBD1 (5 bases). V gave up 3 bases and J gave up 7 bases, with 12 bases separating them. This CDR3 region has 14 residues. This CDR3 is CASSFRQGGEKLFF. CDR3 DNA: TGTGCCAGCAGTTTTCGGCAGGGAGGTGAAAAACTGTTTTTT.

This clonotype was counted ten times or more. V and J are TRBV7-2 and TRBJ2-3; TRBD2 matches at 9 bases. The CDR3 length is 15 residues. Germline CDR1 is SGHTA and CDR2 is FQGNSA. Germline trimming cut 7 bases from V and 5 bases from J; bases unmatched to any gene: 10. Written as DNA, the CDR3 is TGTGCCAGCAAGAGGACTAGCGCTAGAGGAGATACGCAGTATTTT. It encodes CASKRTSARGDTQYF.

The genes are TRBV7-2 and TRBJ2-3, with TRBD2 as a possible D gene (5 bases). This CDR3 region has 13 residues. CDR1 is SGHTA and CDR2 is FQGNSA in the germline V gene. V was trimmed by 4 bases and J by 8 bases, leaving 13 bases between them. The CDR3 DNA reads TGTGCCAGCAGCTCCGGGGTAGTGGGTACGCAGTATTTT. It codes for CASSSGVVGTQYF. Together with reference TRBV7-2 and TRBJ2-3, the CDR3 gives the full variable domain: GAGVSQSPSNKVTEKGKDVELRCDPISGHTALYWYRQSLGQGLEFLIYFQGNSAPDKSGLPSDRFSAERTGGSVSTLTIQRTQQEDSAVYLCASSSGVVGTQYFGPGTRLTVL.

This clonotype is medium-sized (0.01 to 0.1%) within its sample. The chain links TRBV5-6 to TRBJ2-3, with D maybe TRBD2 (6 bases). The ends were cut back, 4 bases at V and 1 base at J, with 13 bases in the middle. The CDR3 runs to 15 residues. Germline CDR1 SGHDT, CDR2 YYEEEE. The CDR3 nucleotides read TGTGCCAGCAGCGAGGGAGGCAGGGGCACAGATACGCAGTATTTT. Protein product: CASSEGGRGTDTQYF.

In its sample, this clonotype was seen a few times. The CDR3 coding sequence is TGTGCCAGCAGCCCGACTACAGCGCGCTCCTACGAGCAGTACTTC. The encoded protein is CASSPTTARSYEQYF. V and J are TRBV7-2 and TRBJ2-7; possibly TRBD2 for D (5 bases). Trimming removed 5 bases at V and 0 bases at J, with 14 bases between. The CDR3 extends over 15 amino acids. Germline V gives CDR1 SGHTA, CDR2 FQGNSA.

CDR3 in DNA: TGTGCCAGCAGTTTATCGAGTCGATCCTACGAGCAGTACGTC. Translated, it gives CASSLSSRSYEQYV. The chain joins TRBV27 to TRBJ2-7; no firm D call. Trimming cost V 0 bases and J 1 base, with 7 bases left between them. This CDR3 spans 14 amino acids. Germline V gives CDR1 MNHEY, CDR2 SMNVEV (reference sequence).

J is TRBJ2-3 and V is TRBV6-6; TRBD2 aligns across 8 bases. V trimming: 6 bases; J trimming: 2 bases; junction bases outside the gene matches: 7. This CDR3 has 15 amino acids. The germline V gene encodes CDR1 MNHNY and CDR2 SVGAGI (reference sequence). CDR3 protein: CASSPGTRSTDTQYF. CDR3 nucleotides: TGTGCCAGCAGCCCGGGGACTAGATCCACAGATACGCAGTATTTT.

This clonotype was seen many times. A read error may account for a junction end that differs from germline. CDR3: CASSLAGAGEQYF. CDR3 sequence (DNA): TGTGCCAGCAGCTTAGCGGGAGCAGGGGAGCAGTACTTC. The genes are TRBV12-3 or TRBV12-4 and TRBJ2-7, with 9 bases identical to TRBD2. This CDR3 region has 13 residues.